A single T cell receptor beta chain is shown here with its context. Its target is not known. This entry comes from a study of Ad26.COV2.S vaccination and SARS-CoV-2 variants. Findings and limits, study-wide: Vaccine recipients had higher spike-specific TCR breadth than placebo recipients. Vaccinees reportedly had broad spike-specific CD8+ and CD4+ T cell responses.

This sample's treatment: roughly 18 received Ad26.COV2.S at low or high dose, single or two shots; 5 received placebo; per-sample allocation not given. The samples were gathered on day 63 after the first injection of vaccine or placebo. Spike of the Wuhan-strain SARS-CoV-2 was expressed by an Ad26 vector, which formed the vaccine. The germline V gene encodes CDR1 GTSNPN and CDR2 SVGIG (reference sequence). Trimming pared 1 base from V and 2 bases from J, leaving 12 bases between. The CDR3 extends over 14 amino acids. Libraries were prepared by immunoSEQ multiplex PCR; TCRdb keeps only in-frame clonotypes and omits some of them. The sample lists approximately 300,000 clones; about 86% were seen once.

The chain joins TRBV30 to TRBJ2-7, with D perhaps matching TRBD1 (5 bases). The TCR comes from a person between 18 and 59 years old who received the Ad26.COV2.S COVID-19 vaccine or a placebo. The sequences come from peripheral blood, collected in a trial of Ad26.COV2.S vaccine versus placebo. CDR3 sequence (DNA): TGTGCCTGGAGTGGTGGACACGAAGCCTACGAGCAGTACTTC. Translated: CAWSGGHEAYEQYF.